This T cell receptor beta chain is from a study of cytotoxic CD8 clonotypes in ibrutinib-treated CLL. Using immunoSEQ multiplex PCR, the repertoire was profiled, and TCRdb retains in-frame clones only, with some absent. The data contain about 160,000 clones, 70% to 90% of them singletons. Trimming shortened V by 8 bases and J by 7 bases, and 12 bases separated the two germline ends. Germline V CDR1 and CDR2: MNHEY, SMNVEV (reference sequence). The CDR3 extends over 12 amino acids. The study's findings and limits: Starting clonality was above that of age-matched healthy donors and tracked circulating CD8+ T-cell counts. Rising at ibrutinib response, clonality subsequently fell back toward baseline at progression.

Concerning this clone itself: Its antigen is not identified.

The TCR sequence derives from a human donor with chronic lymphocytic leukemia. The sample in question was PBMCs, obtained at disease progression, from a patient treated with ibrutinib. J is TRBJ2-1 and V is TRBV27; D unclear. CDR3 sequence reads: CASAMVTNEQFF. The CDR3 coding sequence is TGTGCCAGCGCGATGGTTACAAATGAGCAGTTCTTC.